The present entry profiles one TCR beta chain with its context. It lacks a known antigen. Per-base quality was not reported, and no clone a single base away is much larger than it. This specimen comes from a study of early T cells in non-severe SARS-CoV-2 infection (dated by TCRdb to the early 2020s). Looking at the study overall: TCR sequencing used bulk RNA from unsorted whole blood, so alpha and beta chains could not be paired.

Study-wide findings and limitations: VDJdb matching was skewed toward anti-spike CD8 responses and likely underestimated virus-specific expansions, missing private and CD4 specificities.

The library relied on 5' RACE. The sequencer was a NextSeq 500. To correct for sequencing error and PCR bias, the TCR library protocol tagged individual cDNA molecules with unique molecular identifiers. Both TCR alpha and beta chains were sequenced, and tight co-correlation was observed between alpha and beta sequence abundances in each sample. In the authors' own workflow: Decombinator V4 was used to perform V gene, J gene and CDR3 annotation of TCR sequences. TCRs were defined as expanded if a significant change between any two time points was detected under a Poisson model with p below 0.0001. Abundances of TCRs were expressed as counts per million after normalisation to the total number of TCRs sequenced in each sample. TRAV1-2 paired with TRAJ12, TRAJ20 or TRAJ33 defined MAIT TCRs, while TRAV10 paired with TRAJ18 defined iNKT TCRs. A search of VDJdb, accessed on 1 November 2021, was run for TCRs annotated to CMV, EBV and SARS-CoV-2, with TCRs annotated for multiple antigens excluded. TCRdb reanalyzed the raw reads on its own, using fastp at Q25 for trimming and MiXCR for clone calling, and kept in-frame beta chains. Every CDR3 protein is listed once, alongside the most common genes and DNA of its rows. TCRdb's processing, not the study's, gives the V and J calls here. The sample includes 85,000 to 90,000 distinct CDR3 sequences, with approximately 15% observed a single time. The biggest ten clones account for about 6.7% of the sample.

The trim is 1 base for V and 0 bases for J, with a gap of 13 bases between the germline ends. The CDR3 runs 17 amino acids, cysteine and phenylalanine included. The DNA shown is the 51-base CDR3, in frame from base 1. Taken from the germline V gene, the CDR1 and CDR2 loops are SGHVS and FNYEAQ. A case-control design nested within a healthcare worker cohort in London, UK, was used, with weekly nasopharyngeal swab PCR tests and blood sampling performed. Healthcare workers were recruited during the week of the UK lockdown, between 23 and 31 March 2020, and followed weekly for up to 16 weeks. The rearrangement combines TRBV7-6 with TRBJ2-1; D gene: possibly TRBD2, on 5 matching bases. The sequenced sample consisted of whole blood. This clonotype originated in an adult who was a healthcare worker with PCR-confirmed SARS-CoV-2 infection or an uninfected control (not recorded which). Read as DNA, the sequence is TGTGCCAGCAGCTTAGGAGCTGGCACTAGCTCCTACAATGAGCAGTTCTTC. This encodes CASSLGAGTSSYNEQFF.